This paragraph covers one T cell receptor beta chain sequence. TCRdb's table, derived via immunoSEQ multiplex PCR, lists solely in-frame clones and lacks some. The profile covers around 11,000 clones, with under 70% appearing a single time and 6% to 8% taken by the ten largest. This record comes from a study of T cell repertoires in urothelial bladder cancer. In germline, CDR1 is MNHEY, CDR2 SMNVEV (reference sequence). This CDR3 contains 14 residues. V was cut by 5 bases and J by 2 bases, with 10 bases left in between. The chain employs TRBV27 and TRBJ2-4; D perhaps matches TRBD1 (6 bases). The sequenced sample consisted of tumor-infiltrating cells from bladder cancer. This receptor was taken from a human donor with a benign inflammatory bladder lesion. CDR3 residues: CASSVTGTKNIQYF. CDR3 sequence (DNA): TGTGCCAGCAGTGTAACAGGGACCAAAAACATTCAGTACTTC.